This T cell receptor beta chain was captured by sequencing in a study of CD8 T cells in ankylosing spondylitis. General study points: Disease-linked clones reportedly showed significant enrichment in matched ankylosing spondylitis synovial fluid. CD8+ by phenotype, disease-linked clones were relatively rare in peripheral blood. A motif in TCR beta, a set of 8 or 9 highly homologous variants, appeared characteristic of ankylosing spondylitis blood.

CDR3 length equals 14 residues. Trimming removed 1 base from V and 4 bases from J, with 9 bases in between. Quantitative 5'-RACE with molecular barcodes generated TCR beta libraries. MiXCR, run by TCRdb on the 5' RACE reads, gives a single entry per CDR3 protein. The sample records 230,000 or so distinct CDR3 sequences, 18% being singletons. On this clonotype itself: What it binds is unknown.

Sequences were obtained from blood, either unsorted or a sorted T cell fraction (not recorded which). The genes are TRBV12-3 or TRBV12-4 and TRBJ2-3; D not resolved. This TCR derives from a male donor with ankylosing spondylitis or in good health (not recorded which). The CDR3 bases are TGTGCCAGCAGTTTAGACCTAGGCTCAGATACGCAGTATTTT. It is translated as CASSLDLGSDTQYF.